One and the same sample provided the 26 T cell receptor beta chains below, sequenced in a study of T cell responses to AZD1222 COVID-19 vaccine. TCRdb's table, derived via immunoSEQ multiplex PCR, lists solely in-frame clones and lacks some. The repertoire holds approximately 200,000 clones, with approximately 89% as singletons. Sequencing was performed on peripheral blood, taken 28 days after the second AZD1222 dose. The receptor source for this set is an adult who received the AZD1222 COVID-19 vaccine.

The V and J genes are TRBV7-2 and TRBJ1-5; maybe TRBD1 (5 bases). The CDR3 length is 13 residues. V gave up 3 bases and J gave up 5 bases, with 8 bases separating them. Germline V lookup: CDR1 SGHTA, CDR2 FQGNSA. Here the CDR3 reads CASSFQGDQPQHF. CDR3 coding DNA: TGTGCCAGCAGCTTCCAGGGAGATCAGCCCCAGCATTTT.

J is TRBJ2-5 and V is TRBV24-1; D is unresolved. CDR1 is KGHDR, CDR2 SFDVKD, per germline. This CDR3 region has 13 residues. V lost 6 bases and J lost 4, with 11 bases in between. This chain's CDR3 is CATSSLSVETQYF. CDR3 nucleotide sequence: TGTGCCACCAGTTCCCTAAGCGTAGAGACCCAGTACTTC.

The chain combines TRBV19 with TRBJ2-7, with 9 bases matching TRBD1. V trimming: 3 bases; J trimming: 3 bases; junction bases outside the gene matches: 6. The CDR3 is made up of 15 amino acids. Germline V gene data show CDR1 as LNHDA and CDR2 as SQIVND (reference sequence). CDR3 in amino acids: CASSMSRTGVYEQYF. In nucleotides, the CDR3 is TGTGCCAGTAGTATGAGCCGGACAGGGGTCTACGAGCAGTACTTC.

J is TRBJ1-1 and V is TRBV30; TRBD1 is a possible D gene (6 bases). Trimming stripped 4 bases from V and 0 bases from J, with 9 bases between. The CDR3 is 13 residues long. Germline V gene lookup returns CDR1 GTSNPN and CDR2 SVGIG (reference sequence). The CDR3 sequence is CAWNTGMNTEAFF. The CDR3, as DNA: TGTGCCTGGAACACAGGGATGAACACTGAAGCTTTCTTT. Combining the CDR3 with reference TRBV30 and TRBJ1-1 gives the whole variable domain SQTIHQWPATLVQPVGSPLSLECTVEGTSNPNLYWYRQAAGRGLQLLFYSVGIGQISSEVPQNLSASRPQDRQFILSSKKLLLSDSGFYLCAWNTGMNTEAFFGQGTRLTVV.

The chain combines TRBV6-5 with TRBJ1-1, with 7 bases fitting TRBD1. V dropped 5 bases and J dropped 3; count of bases not matched to a gene: 9. The CDR3 extends over 15 amino acids. CDR1 is MNHEY, CDR2 SVGAGI, per germline. CDR3 sequence (DNA): TGTGCCAGCAGTAAAACACAGGGGCGGGACACTGAAGCTTTCTTT. It is translated as CASSKTQGRDTEAFF.

The J gene is TRBJ2-7, the V gene TRBV10-3; TRBD1 aligns across 8 bases. Germline CDR1 reads ENHRY; CDR2 reads SYGVKD. The V gene end was trimmed by 5 bases and the J gene end by 6 bases; junction bases not matched to a gene: 12. The CDR3 runs to 15 residues. The CDR3 sequence: CAISPGQGTSREQYF. In DNA, the CDR3 is TGTGCCATCAGTCCAGGACAGGGAACCTCTCGCGAGCAGTACTTC.

This clone was picked up a small number of times. This chain joins TRBV12-5 and TRBJ2-1; TRBD1 matches 9 bases. Germline V gives CDR1 LGHNT, CDR2 FRNRAP. V lost 4 bases and J lost 5; bases outside the gene matches: 6. This CDR3 is built from 15 residues. The CDR3 spells CASGWRQGGNNEQFF. For the CDR3, the DNA is TGTGCTAGTGGTTGGAGACAGGGGGGGAACAATGAGCAGTTCTTC.

V is TRBV6-2 or TRBV6-3 and J is TRBJ2-6; 8 nucleotides align to TRBD1. V lost 4 bases to trimming and J lost 2 bases; unmatched junction nucleotides: 7. The germline V gene has CDR1 MNHEY and CDR2 SVGEGT. The CDR3 is made up of 17 amino acids. The CDR3, as DNA: TGTGCCAGCAGTTTAGGACAGGGTCTTACTGGGGCCAACGTCCTGACTTTC. Its protein product is CASSLGQGLTGANVLTF.

This clone was counted once. The chain couples TRBV6-5 to TRBJ1-1; a weak D match, TRBD1 (6 bases). Trimming removed 9 bases at V and 1 base at J, with 15 bases between. The CDR3 extends over 14 amino acids. Germline V gene lookup returns CDR1 MNHEY and CDR2 SVGAGI. The CDR3 DNA is TGTGCCAGTCACCCACAGGGTCGGAACACTGAAGCTTTCTTT. This codes for CASHPQGRNTEAFF.

The rearrangement uses TRBV9 and TRBJ1-5; TRBD1 might be the D (5 bases). This CDR3 is built from 15 residues. Germline V lookup: CDR1 SGDLS, CDR2 YYNGEE. Trimming removed 3 bases from V and 7 bases from J, with 17 bases in between. CDR3 nucleotides: TGTGCCAGCAGCGGAGGGGAGAGAGTTGAACAGCCCCAGCATTTT. Amino acids: CASSGGERVEQPQHF.

The CDR3, as DNA: TGTGCCAGCACCCGACAGGGGGGGACTCCGAATGAGCAGTTCTTC. Protein: CASTRQGGTPNEQFF. V usage is TRBV9 and J usage is TRBJ2-1, with 9 nucleotides matching TRBD1. CDR3 length equals 15 residues. Germline assignment: CDR1 SGDLS and CDR2 YYNGEE. V shed 6 bases and J 7 bases; nucleotides not matched to a gene: 11.

This clone was seen once. The V gene is TRBV4-1, the J gene TRBJ1-6; D call uncertain. V gave up 2 bases and J gave up 10 bases, with 3 bases separating them. The CDR3 loop spans 11 amino acids. The germline V gene has CDR1 MGHRA and CDR2 YSYEKL. CDR3 DNA sequence: TGCGCCAGCAGCCAACCGTCACCCCTCCACTTT. Translation: CASSQPSPLHF.

The rearrangement joins TRBV11-1 to TRBJ1-1; the match to TRBD1 covers 10 bases. V shed 5 bases and J 2 bases; nucleotides not matched to a gene: 5. The CDR3 runs to 15 residues. Per germline, CDR1 SGHAT and CDR2 FQDESV (reference sequence). The CDR3 region is CASSQDRGGNTEAFF. CDR3 coding DNA: TGTGCCAGCAGCCAGGACAGGGGGGGTAACACTGAAGCTTTCTTT.

The chain is built from TRBV28 and TRBJ2-7; tentatively, D is TRBD2 (6 bases). CDR1 MDHEN and CDR2 SYDVKM come from the germline V gene. V was clipped by 4 bases and J by 6 bases, with 13 bases between them. CDR3 size: 13 residues. The CDR3 loop is CASSSGLPGEQYF. The CDR3, as DNA: TGTGCCAGCAGTTCGGGACTCCCGGGCGAGCAGTACTTC.

This chain links TRBV7-9 with TRBJ2-4; D is unclear. This CDR3 contains 15 residues. Trimming shortened V by 2 bases and J by 0 bases, and 8 bases separated the two germline ends. Germline V gives CDR1 SEHNR, CDR2 FQNEAQ (reference sequence). As DNA, the CDR3 is TGTGCCAGCAGCTTAACTGACCTAGCCAAAAACATTCAGTACTTC. Translation: CASSLTDLAKNIQYF.

The J gene is TRBJ1-5, the V gene TRBV4-1; maybe TRBD1 (5 bases). Germline values: CDR1 MGHRA, CDR2 YSYEKL. Trimming stripped 0 bases from V and 7 bases from J, with 13 bases between. This CDR3 is built from 15 residues. CDR3 in DNA: TGCGCCAGCAGCCAAGAGGTGGTGGGGCCGCAGCCCCAGCATTTT. Protein sequence: CASSQEVVGPQPQHF.

The chain employs TRBV5-4 and TRBJ2-7; TRBD1 agrees at 11 bases. Germline lookup yields CDR1 SGHNT and CDR2 YYREEE (reference sequence). The junction had 6 bases not matched to a gene; V was cut back by 1 base and J by 3 bases. The CDR3 is made up of 16 amino acids. The CDR3 bases are TGTGCCAGCAGCTTGTGGGACAGGGGGATCGACTACGAGCAGTACTTC. Its protein is CASSLWDRGIDYEQYF.

This clone was observed once. Here the CDR3 reads CASSLDPSSYNEQFF. CDR3 nucleotide sequence: TGTGCCAGCAGCTTAGATCCGTCTTCCTACAATGAGCAGTTCTTC. The gene calls are TRBV11-3 and TRBJ2-1; no clear D gene. The V gene's germline CDR1 is SGHNT and CDR2 YENEEA. The CDR3 extends over 15 amino acids. V lost 0 bases and J 1 base, leaving 7 bases between the germline ends.

The rearrangement uses TRBV30 and TRBJ1-6; 10 nucleotides agree with TRBD1. The trim removed 2 bases at V and 9 bases at J, leaving 16 bases unmatched. Germline-derived CDR1 and CDR2 are GTSNPN and SVGIG (reference sequence). CDR3 length: 18 amino acids. The CDR3 DNA sequence: TGTGCCTGGAGTCCGGTCCGGGACAGGGGCAAATGGATTTCACCCCTCCACTTT. It is translated as CAWSPVRDRGKWISPLHF.

This sequence joins TRBV4-1 and TRBJ2-7; 11 positions match TRBD2. This CDR3 has 15 residues. Per germline, CDR1 MGHRA and CDR2 YSYEKL. V lost 4 bases to trimming and J lost 0 bases; unmatched junction nucleotides: 2. The CDR3, as DNA: TGCGCCAGCAGCCTCGGACTAGCGGGCTCCTACGAGCAGTACTTC. As protein: CASSLGLAGSYEQYF.

This clone came up once. V gene TRBV7-9 combines with J gene TRBJ1-2; unclear D gene. CDR1 and CDR2 (germline): SEHNR, FQNEAQ (reference sequence). Trimming pared 5 bases from V and 5 bases from J, leaving 12 bases between. The CDR3 runs to 13 residues. CDR3 region: CASSPDGEYGYTF. The DNA of the CDR3 is TGTGCCAGCAGCCCGGACGGGGAGTATGGCTACACCTTC.

The genes are TRBV2 and TRBJ2-2, with D perhaps TRBD2 (6 bases). The CDR3 is 15 residues long. The V gene lost 2 bases and the J gene lost 0 bases, with 7 bases spanning the gap. Germline assignment: CDR1 SNHLY and CDR2 FYNNEI. CDR3 sequence: CASSERLANTGELFF. DNA for the CDR3: TGTGCCAGCAGTGAACGACTAGCGAACACCGGGGAGCTGTTTTTT.

The chain couples TRBV28 to TRBJ2-3, with D uncertain. This CDR3 has 13 residues. Germline V gene data show CDR1 as MDHEN and CDR2 as SYDVKM. With 4 bases removed from V and 2 bases from J, the gap between germline ends came to 7 bases. CDR3 coding DNA: TGTGCCAGCAGTTACCCCCACACAGATACGCAGTATTTT. This translates into CASSYPHTDTQYF.

The CDR3 reads CASTHIGEGETQYF. As DNA, the CDR3 is TGTGCCAGCACCCACATCGGGGAAGGGGAGACCCAGTACTTC. The chain combines TRBV3-1 (or the pseudogene TRBV3-2) with TRBJ2-5; D may be TRBD2 (5 bases). V gave up 7 bases and J gave up 5 bases, with 17 bases separating them. The CDR3 contains 14 residues. Germline assignment: CDR1 LGHDT and CDR2 YNNKEL (reference sequence).

The J gene is TRBJ2-1, the V gene TRBV9; 7 bases are a match to TRBD2. Trimming cost V 4 bases and J 7 bases; bases outside gene matches: 14. CDR1 is SGDLS, CDR2 YYNGEE, per germline. The CDR3 spans 16 residues. This chain's CDR3 is CASSPVFAGDWNEQFF. CDR3 nucleotide sequence: TGTGCCAGCAGCCCTGTCTTCGCGGGGGACTGGAATGAGCAGTTCTTC. Using reference TRBV9 and TRBJ2-1 for the parts outside the CDR3, the full variable domain is DSGVTQTPKHLITATGQRVTLRCSPRSGDLSVYWYQQSLDQGLQFLIQYYNGEERAKGNILERFSAQQFPDLHSELNLSSLELGDSALYFCASSPVFAGDWNEQFFGPGTRLTVL.

The genes are TRBV24-1 and TRBJ2-2; tentatively, D is TRBD2 (6 bases). Germline CDR1 reads KGHDR; CDR2 reads SFDVKD. Trimming removed 5 bases at V and 3 bases at J, with 18 bases between. The CDR3 consists of 17 residues. Here the CDR3 reads CATSGGLGGRDTGELFF. Here the CDR3 DNA reads TGTGCCACCAGTGGGGGACTGGGAGGTAGAGACACCGGGGAGCTGTTTTTT.